These 27 T cell receptor beta chains came from one sample sequenced in a study of blood T cell repertoires in COVID-19. The table came from immunoSEQ multiplex PCR; TCRdb's copy has only in-frame clones and leaves some out. The sample lists some 250,000 clones, 65% to 85% occurring once. The sequenced material came from peripheral blood. The source of these receptors is a man between 50 and 59 years old with active or convalescent COVID-19.

The chain couples TRBV6-5 to TRBJ1-5, with 8 bases that match TRBD1. The CDR3 covers 13 residues. The ends lost 4 bases at V and 5 bases at J; junction bases unmatched: 1. In germline, CDR1 is MNHEY, CDR2 SVGAGI. In DNA, the CDR3 is TGTGCCAGCAGTTGGGGACAGGATCAGCCCCAGCATTTT. Translation: CASSWGQDQPQHF.

The rearrangement joins TRBV6-1 to TRBJ2-1; D gene uncertain. CDR1 is MNHNS and CDR2 is SASEGT in the germline V gene. The CDR3 covers 16 residues. V shed 4 bases and J shed 6 bases, with 19 bases lying between them. In nucleotides, the CDR3 is TGTGCCAGCAGTGCTCCCCTGGTAGCCACCTTCAATGAGCAGTTCTTC. Encoded protein: CASSAPLVATFNEQFF.

V and J are TRBV25-1 and TRBJ2-6; maybe TRBD2 (6 bases). The CDR3 runs 15 residues. From germline, CDR1 is MGHDK and CDR2 SYGVNS. Trimming cost V 0 bases and J 4 bases, with 7 bases left between them. The CDR3: CASSEYGGGANVLTF. CDR3 in DNA: TGTGCCAGCAGTGAATACGGGGGAGGGGCCAACGTCCTGACTTTC.

As DNA, the CDR3 is TGTGCCAGCAGTCCAGACAGGGAATACGGCTACACCTTC. Protein product: CASSPDREYGYTF. The chain recombines TRBV27 with TRBJ1-2; TRBD1 matches at 7 bases. The germline V gene encodes CDR1 MNHEY and CDR2 SMNVEV (reference sequence). V was pared by 5 bases and J by 8 bases, with 8 bases of the junction left unmatched. The CDR3 runs 13 residues.

V gene TRBV24-1 combines with J gene TRBJ2-5; D may be TRBD1 (6 bases). From germline, CDR1 is KGHDR and CDR2 SFDVKD. The ends were cut back, 4 bases at V and 3 bases at J, with 11 bases in the middle. This CDR3 has 14 residues. The chain's CDR3 is CATSERTEKETQYF. The CDR3, as DNA: TGTGCCACCAGTGAGAGGACAGAAAAAGAGACCCAGTACTTC.

V is TRBV7-6 and J is TRBJ2-1, with TRBD2 matching over 8 bases. The germline gives CDR1 SGHVS, CDR2 FNYEAQ. V shed 2 bases and J 7 bases; nucleotides not matched to a gene: 10. The CDR3 loop spans 16 amino acids. The CDR3 DNA follows: TGTGCCAGCAGCTTACCCTCCTGGCGGGGGGTTAATGAGCAGTTCTTC. It specifies CASSLPSWRGVNEQFF.

CDR3 loop: CATASGGLGQPQHF. CDR3 DNA sequence: TGTGCCACCGCGTCCGGGGGGTTGGGTCAGCCCCAGCATTTT. The chain couples TRBV19 to TRBJ1-5, with D maybe TRBD1 (5 bases). The CDR3 loop spans 14 amino acids. V was pared by 10 bases and J by 6 bases, with 19 bases between. The germline V gene has CDR1 LNHDA and CDR2 SQIVND (reference sequence).

The J gene is TRBJ1-2, the V gene TRBV28, with a weak D call TRBD1 (5 bases). V dropped 3 bases and J dropped 4 bases, with 12 bases sitting between them. The CDR3 is 14 amino acids. The germline V gene encodes CDR1 MDHEN and CDR2 SYDVKM. The CDR3 region has the DNA TGTGCCAGCAGTTTTCGGGGACTGACCTATGGCTACACCTTC. Translation gives CASSFRGLTYGYTF.

This chain joins TRBV4-3 and TRBJ2-2; possible D gene TRBD1, 5 bases. Germline lookup yields CDR1 LGHNA and CDR2 YSLEER. The CDR3 is made up of 17 amino acids. V lost 0 bases, J lost 7 bases, and 18 bases lay in between. CDR3 nucleotides: TGCGCCAGCAGCCAAGATGGGGCAGGGTCCCGGCTCGGGGAGCTGTTTTTT. This gives the protein CASSQDGAGSRLGELFF.

The chain employs TRBV4-2 and TRBJ2-1, with D perhaps matching TRBD2 (5 bases). In germline, CDR1 is LGHNA, CDR2 YNFKEQ. This CDR3 region has 15 residues. V dropped 5 bases and J dropped 5 bases, with 16 bases sitting between them. CDR3 DNA: TGTGCCAGCAGCACAACGGGAACTATCGACAATGAGCAGTTCTTC. As protein: CASSTTGTIDNEQFF.

The CDR3: CASSRGSGNTIYF. Written as DNA, the CDR3 is TGCGCCAGCAGTAGGGGATCTGGAAACACCATATATTTT. This sequence joins TRBV5-1 and TRBJ1-3; perhaps TRBD1 as D (5 bases). The V end was cut by 5 bases, the J end by 1 base, with 7 bases between. This CDR3 is 13 amino acids long. CDR1 SGHRS and CDR2 YFSETQ come from the germline V gene.

This clone appeared once. The gene calls are TRBV5-1 and TRBJ2-5; 14 nucleotides match TRBD2. In germline, CDR1 is SGHRS, CDR2 YFSETQ. The CDR3 totals 17 residues. J was trimmed by 6 bases and V by 4 bases; bases with no gene match: 11. The CDR3 nucleotides read TGCGCCAGCAGCGGAGGGACTAGCGGGGGAGTATTGCAGACCCAGTACTTC. Translating gives CASSGGTSGGVLQTQYF. The variable domain in full, with the rest retrieved from reference TRBV5-1 and TRBJ2-5, is KAGVTQTPRYLIKTRGQQVTLSCSPISGHRSVSWYQQTPGQGLQFLFEYFSETQRNKGNFPGRFSGRQFSNSRSEMNVSTLELGDSALYLCASSGGTSGGVLQTQYFGPGTRLLVL.

This clone appeared a few times. CDR3 amino acids: CASSLGFGGEETQYF. The CDR3, as DNA: TGCGCCAGCAGCTTGGGTTTTGGGGGGGAAGAGACCCAGTACTTC. The chain has TRBV5-1 and TRBJ2-5; 7 bases map to TRBD2. This CDR3 contains 15 residues. V was clipped by 0 bases and J by 3 bases; unmatched bases: 5. Germline V gene lookup returns CDR1 SGHRS and CDR2 YFSETQ.

The chain recombines TRBV11-2 with TRBJ1-3; D may be TRBD1 (6 bases). Trimming shortened V by 4 bases and J by 1 base, and 14 bases separated the two germline ends. Germline loops: CDR1 SGHAT, CDR2 FQNNGV. The length of the CDR3 is 16 residues. The CDR3 DNA sequence: TGTGCCAGCAGCTCGTCCCCCAGGGGATCTGGAAACACCATATATTTT. Its protein product is CASSSSPRGSGNTIYF.

V and J are TRBV27 and TRBJ1-6; unclear D gene. The V end lost 0 bases, the J end lost 7 bases, and 4 bases lay between the germline ends. Germline lookup yields CDR1 MNHEY and CDR2 SMNVEV (reference sequence). The CDR3 contains 13 residues. The chain's CDR3 is CASSLSRNSPLHF. The CDR3, as DNA: TGTGCCAGCAGTTTATCGCGGAATTCACCCCTCCACTTT.

The chain is built from TRBV11-2 and TRBJ1-3, with D possibly matching TRBD1 (6 bases). The CDR3 is made up of 15 amino acids. Germline CDR1 reads SGHAT; CDR2 reads FQNNGV. The ends were cut back, 1 base at V and 4 bases at J, with 11 bases in the middle. The CDR3 nucleotides read TGTGCCAGCAGCTTAGGTGGGGGCTCGGGAAACACCATATATTTT. It translates to CASSLGGGSGNTIYF.

The chain combines TRBV29-1 with TRBJ1-1; 9 bases agree with TRBD1. V dropped 5 bases and J dropped 3; count of bases not matched to a gene: 10. Germline values: CDR1 SQVTM, CDR2 ANQGSEA. The CDR3 extends over 15 amino acids. The CDR3 sequence is CSVSKQGAGDTEAFF. CDR3 bases: TGCAGCGTTTCGAAACAGGGGGCGGGGGACACTGAAGCTTTCTTT.

V gene TRBV5-6 combines with J gene TRBJ2-5, with 7 nucleotides matching TRBD1. The CDR3 loop spans 13 amino acids. Trimming took 4 bases from V and 3 from J; bases not matched to a gene: 3. Looked up from germline, CDR1 is SGHDT and CDR2 is YYEEEE. CDR3 loop: CASSLRGKETQYF. Written as DNA, the CDR3 is TGTGCCAGCAGCCTCAGGGGGAAAGAGACCCAGTACTTC.

The sample holds many counts of this clone. The chain couples TRBV2 to TRBJ1-1; no definite D call. This CDR3 is 14 amino acids long. V lost 4 bases and J lost 1, with 10 bases in between. Germline V CDR1 and CDR2: SNHLY, FYNNEI. In DNA form, the CDR3 reads TGTGCCAGCAGTGTTGGAGAATCGAACACTGAAGCTTTCTTT. This codes for CASSVGESNTEAFF.

The chain has TRBV14 and TRBJ2-2, with D possibly TRBD1 on 5 matching bases. Trimming shortened V by 0 bases and J by 5 bases, and 10 bases separated the two germline ends. The CDR3 loop spans 15 amino acids. Germline lookup yields CDR1 SGHDN and CDR2 FVKESK. The CDR3 DNA follows: TGTGCCAGCAGCCAAGAATTAGGGGTTACCGGGGAGCTGTTTTTT. It encodes CASSQELGVTGELFF.

V gene TRBV5-1 combines with J gene TRBJ2-3, with D possibly TRBD1 on 5 matching bases. CDR1 SGHRS and CDR2 YFSETQ come from the germline V gene. V shed 5 bases and J shed 3 bases, with 10 bases lying between them. This CDR3 is 13 amino acids long. In DNA, the CDR3 is TGCGCCAGCAGACGGCCAGGGACAGATACGCAGTATTTT. This translates into CASRRPGTDTQYF.

The rearrangement links TRBV18 to TRBJ2-1; TRBD1 is a possible D gene (6 bases). Germline CDR1 and CDR2: KGHSH and LQKENI. This CDR3 comprises 14 residues. Trimming shortened V by 3 bases and J by 8 bases, and 14 bases separated the two germline ends. The CDR3: CASSPGQFIYEQFF. DNA of the CDR3: TGTGCCAGCTCACCGGGACAATTTATCTATGAGCAGTTCTTC.

The chain couples TRBV2 to TRBJ1-6; TRBD1 is a possible D gene (6 bases). CDR1 and CDR2 (germline): SNHLY, FYNNEI. CDR3 length: 16 residues. The V and J ends lost 3 bases and 5 bases respectively, with 14 bases between them. The CDR3 DNA reads as TGTGCCAGCAGTGATAGTACAGGGTCCCATAATTCACCCCTCCACTTT. It codes for CASSDSTGSHNSPLHF.

In DNA, the CDR3 is TGTGCCAGTAGTATAGTACAGCGTGAGGGCACTGAAGCTTTCTTT. Residues: CASSIVQREGTEAFF. The chain is built from TRBV19 and TRBJ1-1; D is uncertain. The CDR3 totals 15 residues. Germline V gives CDR1 LNHDA, CDR2 SQIVND (reference sequence). V gave up 1 base and J gave up 4 bases, with 13 bases separating them.

V gene TRBV6-5 combines with J gene TRBJ2-7; no firm D call. Trimming removed 11 bases at V and 4 bases at J, with 21 bases between. This CDR3 is 14 amino acids long. CDR1 and CDR2 (germline): MNHEY, SVGAGI. The CDR3 DNA sequence: TGTGCCGCCCAGTCGGCAGGATCGTTTTACGAGCAGTACTTC. Protein: CAAQSAGSFYEQYF.

The chain uses TRBV3-1 (or the pseudogene TRBV3-2) and TRBJ1-6, with 9 positions matching TRBD1. The J segment lost 9 bases and the V segment lost 1 base, leaving 4 bases of the junction unmatched. Germline-derived CDR1 and CDR2 are LGHDT and YNNKEL (reference sequence). The CDR3 is 15 residues long. For the CDR3, the DNA is TGTGCCAGCAGCCAAGGGAGGACAGGGGCTTCACCCCTCCACTTT. Amino acid sequence: CASSQGRTGASPLHF.

The rearrangement uses TRBV6-1 and TRBJ2-4; 8 nucleotides match TRBD1. CDR1 is MNHNS, CDR2 SASEGT, per germline. Germline trimming cut 3 bases from V and 8 bases from J; bases unmatched to any gene: 3. This CDR3 has 13 amino acids. The CDR3 DNA reads TGTGCCAGCAGTGACGGACAGGGCCACATTCAGTACTTC. It yields the protein CASSDGQGHIQYF.